A selection of T cell receptor beta chains follows, all from one sample in a study of beta chain features in type 1 diabetes. This table comes from immunoSEQ multiplex PCR, and its TCRdb copy is limited to in-frame clones, with some not included. In the table there are about 190,000 clones, about 8% of which are singletons. Sequencing was done on a sample of central memory CD4+ T cells from blood. Source of these receptors: a woman aged 40 to 55 with type 1 diabetes. Each CDR3 is given with its conserved first and last residue. The order of the fields is V gene, J gene, CDR3 protein.

TRBV10-3	TRBJ2-1	CAISGQGGNEQFF
TRBV5-5	TRBJ2-4	CASSGDRVRGGDIQYF
TRBV5-4	TRBJ2-3	CASSLGGRSTDTQYF
TRBV5-4	TRBJ1-2	CASSLGSGTDGYTF
TRBV2	TRBJ2-1	CASLLDRGGYNEQFF
TRBV6-5	TRBJ2-5	CASSYPGMGGKETQYF
TRBV28	TRBJ1-5	CASSSYQPQHF
TRBV27	TRBJ1-2	CASSASTGGNYGYTF
TRBV5-4	TRBJ2-7	CASSPTAGTGNYEQYF
TRBV15	TRBJ2-3	CATSRRGGGTDTQYF
TRBV5-1	TRBJ2-1	CASSPGTGLNEQFF
TRBV29-1	TRBJ1-5	CSAMTDYSQPQHF
TRBV7-3	TRBJ2-5	CASSFGVEGETQYF
TRBV5-1	TRBJ1-4	CASSLGTVNEKLFF
TRBV15	TRBJ1-2	CATSGTGDHYGYTF
TRBV9	TRBJ2-3	CASSPQSGSYTDTQYF
TRBV4-2	TRBJ2-3	CASSQQGGIDTQYF
TRBV7-2	TRBJ2-3	CASSQTGARTDTQYF
TRBV6-6	TRBJ1-1	CASSYGPQATEAFF
TRBV5-4	TRBJ2-5	CASSLGTGASQETQYF
TRBV14	TRBJ1-2	CASRLTGTGGTYGYTF
TRBV18	TRBJ2-7	CASSPEQGREQYF
TRBV4-2	TRBJ1-1	CASSPKQGWENTEAFF
TRBV6-6	TRBJ2-7	CASSKTATPSYEQYF
TRBV7-2	TRBJ2-7	CASSSSGGSSYEQYF
TRBV9	TRBJ2-7	CASRPTGTYEQYF